Presented here are 26 T cell receptor beta chains from one specimen sequenced in a study of read filtering for tumor transcriptome and immune sequencing. From around 440 ng of RNA, a library with molecular barcoded alpha/delta and beta/gamma adaptors was made. MiXCR, applied by TCRdb to the reads, yields one record per CDR3 protein. The sample holds about 130,000 distinct CDR3 sequences, 10% to 15% seen once. The sequenced material came from a population of CD138-negative cells sorted from bone marrow. All receptors derive from a donor at least 40 years old with multiple myeloma.

The chain recombines TRBV13 with TRBJ1-2, with D perhaps TRBD1 (6 bases). CDR3 length equals 13 residues. The V end was cut by 2 bases, the J end by 6 bases, with 10 bases between. The V gene's germline CDR1 is PRHDT and CDR2 FYEKMQ (reference sequence). CDR3 loop: CASSLQGGDGYTF. The CDR3 nucleotides are TGTGCCAGCAGCTTACAAGGGGGAGATGGCTACACCTTC.

This clonotype was seen repeatedly, ten times or more. V and J are TRBV11-2 and TRBJ2-7, with 8 nucleotides matching TRBD2. The CDR3 has 14 residues. The ends lost 5 bases at V and 3 bases at J; junction bases unmatched: 6. The germline CDR1 and CDR2 sequences are SGHAT and FQNNGV. The CDR3 loop reads CASSRGGLLYEQYF. The CDR3 DNA sequence: TGTGCCAGCAGCCGGGGGGGGTTGCTCTACGAGCAGTACTTC.

At least ten counts were recorded for this clonotype. CDR3 in DNA: TGTGCCAGCAGCTTAGTGAGACAGGGGGGTCCTGGGGCCAACGTCCTGACTTTC. Encoded protein: CASSLVRQGGPGANVLTF. The chain has TRBV7-2 and TRBJ2-6, with TRBD1 identical over 9 bases. The J segment lost 2 bases and the V segment lost 1 base, leaving 6 bases of the junction unmatched. The CDR3 is 18 residues long. Looked up from germline, CDR1 is SGHTA and CDR2 is FQGNSA.

This clonotype appeared many times. The V and J genes are TRBV5-4 and TRBJ2-3, with D maybe TRBD2 (6 bases). Germline V lookup: CDR1 SGHNT, CDR2 YYREEE (reference sequence). The CDR3 totals 15 residues. Trimming shortened V by 4 bases and J by 3 bases, and 15 bases separated the two germline ends. CDR3 in DNA: TGTGCCAGCAGCAGCCCGGGACTCGGGACAGATACGCAGTATTTT. It translates to CASSSPGLGTDTQYF.

Notes on this clonotype: One junction end does not reproduce the germline sequence, and a read error may be involved. This sequence joins TRBV11-3 and TRBJ1-1; no clear D. CDR3 length: 12 amino acids. Germline CDR1 is SGHNT and CDR2 is YENEEA. CDR3 amino acids: CASSKMNTDAFF. CDR3 DNA sequence: TGTGCCAGCAGCAAGATGAACACTGACGCTTTCTTT.

This clonotype has ten or more counts. V gene TRBV3-1 combines with J gene TRBJ2-1; 11 bases agree with TRBD2. The CDR3 loop spans 15 amino acids. With 4 bases clipped from V and 9 bases from J, the junction kept 8 bases outside the gene matches. Germline V lookup: CDR1 LGHDT, CDR2 YNNKEL (reference sequence). In DNA, the CDR3 is TGTGCCAGCAGCCTACTAGCGGGAGAGGGGGGTGAGCAGTTCTTC. This sequence encodes CASSLLAGEGGEQFF.

This clonotype has at least ten counts. This chain connects TRBV5-4 to TRBJ2-4; D could derive from TRBD1 or TRBD2 (7 bases each). The V end lost 4 bases, the J end lost 7 bases, and 21 bases lay between the germline ends. Germline loops: CDR1 SGHNT, CDR2 YYREEE (reference sequence). The CDR3 totals 16 residues. CDR3 sequence reads: CASSPSPGTAGNIQYF. The DNA of the CDR3 is TGTGCCAGCAGCCCCAGTCCCGGGACAGCGGGGAACATTCAGTACTTC. The full variable domain, its missing parts supplied by reference TRBV5-4 and TRBJ2-4, is ETGVTQSPTHLIKTRGQQVTLRCSSQSGHNTVSWYQQALGQGPQFIFQYYREEENGRGNFPPRFSGLQFPNYSSELNVNALELDDSALYLCASSPSPGTAGNIQYFGAGTRLSVL.

This chain joins TRBV7-2 and TRBJ2-1; TRBD2 might be the D (5 bases). This CDR3 has 13 residues. V lost 5 bases and J lost 8, with 13 bases in between. The germline gives CDR1 SGHTA, CDR2 FQGNSA. Here the CDR3 DNA reads TGTGCCAGCAGCCCTACTACTAGTCATGAGCAGTTCTTC. Translated: CASSPTTSHEQFF.

This clonotype was recorded a few times. This may be a read error, as it is one base from a much larger clone. V usage is TRBV7-9 and J usage is TRBJ2-1; no definite D call. The J call may be incorrect, as the DNA end agrees better with TRBJ2-7. CDR3 length: 14 residues. Germline-derived CDR1 and CDR2 are SEHNR and FQNEAQ (reference sequence). CDR3 protein: CASSLGSRFDEQYF. The CDR3 nucleotides are TGTGCCAGCAGCTTAGGATCCAGGTTCGATGAGCAGTACTTC.

In its sample, this clonotype was seen many times. V gene TRBV7-2 combines with J gene TRBJ2-3, with D unresolved. V was clipped by 2 bases and J by 4 bases, with 4 bases between them. CDR1 is SGHTA, CDR2 FQGNSA, per germline. The CDR3 has 12 amino acids. CDR3: CASSLMADTQYF. DNA of the CDR3: TGTGCCAGCAGCTTAATGGCAGATACGCAGTATTTT.

The chain recombines TRBV5-1 with TRBJ1-5, with D perhaps TRBD1 (5 bases). This CDR3 is built from 18 residues. The V end was cut by 3 bases, the J end by 0 bases, with 19 bases between. Germline V gives CDR1 SGHRS, CDR2 YFSETQ. The CDR3 DNA sequence: TGCGCCAGCAGCTCCCTTTACCGGGACGGATATAGCAATCAGCCCCAGCATTTT. Translated: CASSSLYRDGYSNQPQHF.

In this sample, this clonotype turned up a few times. This may stem from a read error, because a much larger clone lies one nucleotide away. The CDR3 loop is CGVDPRQTGNTEAFF. Here the CDR3 DNA reads TGCGGCGTTGACCCCCGTCAGACGGGGAACACTGAAGCTTTCTTT. The genes are TRBV29-1 and TRBJ1-1; D remains ambiguous. In germline, CDR1 is SQVTM, CDR2 ANQGSEA. The CDR3 runs 15 residues.

The rearrangement links TRBV7-2 to TRBJ2-1; D is unclear. This CDR3 has 14 amino acids. CDR1 and CDR2 from the germline V gene are SGHTA and FQGNSA. With 1 base removed from V and 6 bases from J, the gap between germline ends came to 10 bases. The CDR3 bases are TGTGCCAGCAGCTTAGTTAGGACCATCAATGAGCAGTTCTTC. Amino acids: CASSLVRTINEQFF.

This clonotype came up many times. V is TRBV7-9 and J is TRBJ1-1; D is possibly TRBD1 (6 bases). Germline CDR1 is SEHNR and CDR2 is FQNEAQ (reference sequence). This CDR3 spans 14 amino acids. V shed 1 base and J shed 3 bases, with 9 bases lying between them. Here the CDR3 reads CASSLEDSDTEAFF. In DNA, the CDR3 is TGTGCCAGCAGCTTAGAGGACAGTGACACTGAAGCTTTCTTT. Complete variable domain (other parts from reference TRBV7-9 and TRBJ1-1): DTGVSQNPRHKITKRGQNVTFRCDPISEHNRLYWYRQTLGQGPEFLTYFQNEAQLEKSRLLSDRFSAERPKGSFSTLEIQRTEQGDSAMYLCASSLEDSDTEAFFGQGTRLTVV.

This clonotype was seen at least ten times. The V gene is TRBV5-1, the J gene TRBJ2-1, with 11 bases lining up with TRBD2. The CDR3 spans 15 residues. Germline values: CDR1 SGHRS, CDR2 YFSETQ. V gave up 6 bases and J gave up 9 bases; unmatched junction bases: 11. The CDR3 is CASTATSGVLGEQFF. CDR3 bases: TGCGCCAGCACCGCGACTAGCGGGGTGTTGGGTGAGCAGTTCTTC. Combining the CDR3 with reference TRBV5-1 and TRBJ2-1 gives the whole variable domain KAGVTQTPRYLIKTRGQQVTLSCSPISGHRSVSWYQQTPGQGLQFLFEYFSETQRNKGNFPGRFSGRQFSNSRSEMNVSTLELGDSALYLCASTATSGVLGEQFFGPGTRLTVL.

The table lists this clonotype with many counts. The chain couples TRBV6-2 or TRBV6-3 to TRBJ1-5, with no clear D. CDR3 length equals 17 residues. V shed 0 bases and J shed 0 bases, with 12 bases lying between them. In germline, CDR1 is MNHEY, CDR2 SVGEGT. The CDR3 spells CASSYSMETFSNQPQHF. In nucleotides, the CDR3 is TGTGCCAGCAGTTACTCGATGGAGACCTTTAGCAATCAGCCCCAGCATTTT.

This clonotype was seen only a few times. Possible read error: a much larger clone is one base away. The V gene is TRBV5-1, the J gene TRBJ1-1; 8 bases fit TRBD1. The V and J ends lost 4 bases and 4 bases, in that order; junction bases with no gene match: 9. Germline lookup yields CDR1 SGHRS and CDR2 YFSETQ. The CDR3 has 15 residues. CDR3 loop: CASSAATGVRTEAFF. Here the CDR3 DNA reads TGCGCCAGCAGCGCTGCGACAGGGGTCCGCACTGAAGCTTTCTTT.

This clonotype was seen a few times. This may come from a read error, since a much larger clone is one base off. Here the CDR3 reads CASSEINRPQHF. CDR3 in DNA: TGCGCCAGCAGTGAGATCAATCGGCCCCAGCATTTT. The chain carries TRBV10-2 and TRBJ1-5; D gene unclear. Looked up from germline, CDR1 is WSHSY and CDR2 is SAAADI. There are 12 residues in the CDR3.

This clonotype has a count of ten or more. V and J are TRBV7-2 and TRBJ2-3; D remains unclear. The germline V gene encodes CDR1 SGHTA and CDR2 FQGNSA. V was clipped by 5 bases and J by 5 bases, with 8 bases between them. The CDR3 runs to 12 residues. The CDR3 region has the DNA TGTGCCAGCAGCCGAGTGCAAGATACGCAGTATTTT. This sequence encodes CASSRVQDTQYF.

In this sample, this clonotype turned up many times. The V gene is TRBV7-9, the J gene TRBJ1-1; a possible D gene is TRBD1 (6 bases). The V end was cut by 6 bases, the J end by 5 bases, with 13 bases between. The CDR3 extends over 13 amino acids. Looked up from germline, CDR1 is SEHNR and CDR2 is FQNEAQ (reference sequence). Here the CDR3 DNA reads TGTGCCAGCAGTAGGGGGGTTGGAACTGAAGCTTTCTTT. This translates into CASSRGVGTEAFF.

This clonotype was counted many times. The chain employs TRBV6-5 and TRBJ1-4, with D unclear. CDR1 is MNHEY, CDR2 SVGAGI, per germline. Trimming shortened V by 6 bases and J by 0 bases, and 11 bases separated the two germline ends. There are 15 residues in the CDR3. DNA of the CDR3: TGTGCCAGCAGGAGGGATTTTGCAACTAATGAAAAACTGTTTTTT. This codes for CASRRDFATNEKLFF.

V gene TRBV19 combines with J gene TRBJ2-3, with 10 bases matching TRBD2. The V gene end was trimmed by 3 bases and the J gene end by 2 bases; junction bases not matched to a gene: 8. This CDR3 comprises 17 residues. Germline assignment: CDR1 LNHDA and CDR2 SQIVND (reference sequence). The CDR3 loop reads CASSMSASGGLTDTQYF. The CDR3 DNA follows: TGTGCCAGTAGTATGTCGGCTAGCGGGGGACTCACAGATACGCAGTATTTT.

This clonotype has a handful of counts. The chain couples TRBV20-1 to TRBJ2-5; D ambiguous. Germline loops: CDR1 DFQATT, CDR2 SNEGSKA (reference sequence). V was pared by 3 bases and J by 2 bases, with 1 base between. CDR3 length: 10 amino acids. CDR3 DNA: TGCAGTGCTAGTCAAGAGACCCAGTACTTC. Translating it yields CSASQETQYF.

This clonotype was seen at least ten times. J is TRBJ1-1 and V is TRBV30; maybe TRBD1 (5 bases). The CDR3 is 13 residues long. Deletions cut 4 bases from V and 5 bases from J, with 14 bases between. The V gene's germline CDR1 is GTSNPN and CDR2 SVGIG (reference sequence). CDR3 sequence: CAWTKSRGTEAFF. The CDR3 DNA follows: TGTGCCTGGACAAAGTCCCGGGGGACTGAAGCTTTCTTT. The entire variable domain, with the rest obtained from reference TRBV30 and TRBJ1-1, is as follows: SQTIHQWPATLVQPVGSPLSLECTVEGTSNPNLYWYRQAAGRGLQLLFYSVGIGQISSEVPQNLSASRPQDRQFILSSKKLLLSDSGFYLCAWTKSRGTEAFFGQGTRLTVV.

This clonotype has at least ten counts. The CDR3 sequence: CATDRGSQETQYF. The CDR3 DNA is TGTGCCACGGACAGGGGGTCCCAAGAGACCCAGTACTTC. This rearrangement joins TRBV10-3 to TRBJ2-5; TRBD1 agrees at 10 bases. CDR3 length: 13 amino acids. Trimming at V came to 10 bases and at J to 1 base, leaving 3 bases not matched to a gene. CDR1 ENHRY and CDR2 SYGVKD come from the germline V gene.

This clonotype was seen ten or more times. The chain combines TRBV28 with TRBJ1-1, with 8 nucleotides matching TRBD1. Germline CDR1 and CDR2: MDHEN and SYDVKM. This CDR3 has 13 residues. V lost 6 bases and J lost 4; bases outside the gene matches: 4. CDR3 bases: TGTGCCAGCAGCAGTGGACAGGGCACTGAAGCTTTCTTT. Translating gives CASSSGQGTEAFF.